This T cell receptor (beta chain) was observed in a study of PD-1 blockade in classical Hodgkin lymphoma. Study details: With a 2-week interval, patients received intravenous nivolumab at 3 mg/kg.

All patients relapsed after autologous stem cell transplantation, and brentuximab vedotin exposure varied. Patients reached a best response of complete response, partial response or progressive disease. From germline, CDR1 is LGHNA and CDR2 YSLEER. CDR3 length equals 15 residues. The J segment lost 0 bases and the V segment lost 5 bases, leaving 6 bases of the junction unmatched. To note about this clone: Antigen specificity is unknown.

The data were produced by immunoSEQ multiplex PCR, yet TCRdb's version contains in-frame clones alone and is incomplete. Of about 84,000 clones listed, 89% are singletons. Study-wide results and limits: Compared with healthy donors, newly diagnosed patients reportedly showed lower baseline TCR diversity.

The input for sequencing was peripheral blood mononuclear cells (PBMCs), taken at baseline. The clonotype originates from a human donor with classical Hodgkin lymphoma. This chain joins TRBV4-3 and TRBJ2-7, with TRBD2 matching 8 bases. The CDR3 region is CASSSSSGSSYEQYF. The CDR3 nucleotides read TGCGCCAGCAGCTCGAGCAGCGGGAGCTCCTACGAGCAGTACTTC.